Listed below are T cell receptor beta chains from one sample, sequenced in a study of T cells in Graves' hyperthyroidism and ophthalmopathy. TCRdb re-called the multiplex PCR reads with MiXCR, one entry per CDR3 protein. The data hold about 600,000 distinct CDR3 sequences, with about a sixth observed a single time. The sequencing input was blood. All receptors come from a woman between 40 and 55 years old with Graves' ophthalmopathy. Each CDR3 is given with its conserved first and last residue. Each record gives: J gene, clone size, V gene, D gene, CDR3 protein, CDR3 DNA. A D gene is named only where the DNA matches it firmly. Rows may omit the clone size; those that give it use once, few, many or a size class.

TRBJ2-7	many	TRBV10-2	.	CASRYGEAAEQYF	TGCGCCAGCAGGTACGGAGAGGCTGCCGAGCAGTACTTC
TRBJ1-2	.	TRBV9	TRBD1	CASSPGTGHGYTF	TGTGCCAGCAGCCCAGGGACAGGGCATGGCTACACCTTC
TRBJ1-5	many	TRBV28	.	CASSLLRGINQPQHF	TGTGCCAGCAGTTTATTGCGGGGGATCAATCAGCCCCAGCATTTT
TRBJ2-1	few	TRBV5-5	.	CASSVVRGGRDEQFF	TGTGCCAGCAGCGTGGTCAGGGGAGGTAGAGATGAGCAGTTCTTC
TRBJ1-1	many	TRBV2	.	CASSGDRRNTEAFF	TGTGCCAGCAGCGGTGACAGGAGGAACACTGAAGCTTTCTTT
TRBJ2-2	few	TRBV5-1	.	CASTTGPKSNTGELFF	TGCGCCAGCACGACAGGACCCAAATCGAACACCGGGGAGCTGTTTTTT
TRBJ1-2	many	TRBV12-3/TRBV12-4	.	CASSSGFQYGYTF	TGTGCCAGCAGCTCAGGGTTTCAATATGGCTACACCTTC
TRBJ2-3	many	TRBV5-1	.	CANSLDRDTQYF	TGCGCCAACAGCTTGGACAGAGATACGCAGTATTTT
TRBJ2-7	many	TRBV12-3/TRBV12-4	.	CASSFAGSYEQYF	TGTGCCAGCAGCTTTGCGGGCTCCTACGAGCAGTACTTC
TRBJ1-5	.	TRBV4-1	TRBD1	CASSQDYTGAGVNQPQHF	TGCGCCAGCAGCCAAGACTATACAGGGGCGGGGGTCAATCAGCCCCAGCATTTT
TRBJ2-7	many	TRBV7-9	.	CASSPLGDLSWQYF	TGTGCCAGCAGCCCCCTTGGGGACCTCTCGTGGCAGTACTTC
TRBJ2-1	many	TRBV29-1	TRBD2	CSVGGTSGRPVHEQFF	TGCAGCGTGGGCGGGACTAGCGGGAGGCCGGTGCATGAGCAGTTCTTC
TRBJ2-3	few	TRBV6-1	TRBD1	CASSEDARTGGGSTDTQYF	TGTGCCAGCAGTGAAGATGCGAGGACAGGGGGGGGGAGTACAGATACGCAGTATTTT
TRBJ1-3	many	TRBV20-1	TRBD1	CSAPDRESGNTIYF	TGCAGTGCTCCGGACAGGGAGTCTGGAAACACCATATATTTT
TRBJ1-4	.	TRBV7-2	.	CASSLNLGFYEKLFF	TGTGCCAGCAGCTTAAATCTGGGATTTTATGAAAAACTGTTTTTT
TRBJ2-7	many	TRBV28	.	CASSLRVAKSYEQYF	TGTGCCAGCAGTTTAAGGGTAGCGAAGTCCTACGAGCAGTACTTC
TRBJ1-2	few	TRBV3-1	.	CASSQGREGGYTF	TGTGCCAGCAGCCAAGGAAGGGAAGGTGGCTACACCTTC
TRBJ1-6	many	TRBV11-2	.	CASSLDLGSPLHF	TGTGCCAGCAGCTTAGATCTCGGTTCACCCCTCCACTTT
TRBJ2-3	many	TRBV5-6	.	CASSLGIADTQYF	TGTGCCAGCAGCTTGGGGATAGCGGATACGCAGTATTTT
TRBJ2-7	few	TRBV13	.	CASSTLGGRLYEQYF	TGTGCCAGCAGCACCCTCGGGGGGCGATTGTACGAGCAGTACTTC
TRBJ1-6	many	TRBV18	.	CASSPLGRSNSPLHF	TGTGCCAGCTCACCACTGGGACGGTCTAATTCACCCCTCCACTTT
TRBJ2-7	many	TRBV11-2	.	CASSLRSGLLAYEQYF	TGTGCCAGCAGCTTGAGGTCCGGGCTCCTAGCCTACGAGCAGTACTTC
TRBJ2-7	few	TRBV6-1	TRBD2	CASSPDGTRVHEQYF	TGTGCCAGCAGTCCAGACGGGACTAGGGTCCACGAGCAGTACTTC
TRBJ2-4	.	TRBV19	.	CASTIRDIWGKNIQYF	TGTGCCAGTACCATCCGGGACATCTGGGGCAAAAACATTCAGTACTTC
TRBJ2-5	many	TRBV28	.	CASSFGRVKETQYF	TGTGCCAGCAGTTTCGGCAGGGTAAAAGAGACCCAGTACTTC
TRBJ2-5	few	TRBV29-1	TRBD2	CSVETVWRGGDSQETQYF	TGCAGCGTTGAAACGGTGTGGCGGGGGGGCGACTCCCAAGAGACCCAGTACTTC
TRBJ2-2	many	TRBV6-1	TRBD1	CASGGQDLNTGELFF	TGTGCCAGCGGGGGACAGGACCTAAACACCGGGGAGCTGTTTTTT
TRBJ2-3	few	TRBV12-3/TRBV12-4	.	CASSPPPGVTGPSTDTQYF	TGTGCCAGCAGCCCTCCCCCGGGGGTCACGGGCCCTAGCACAGATACGCAGTATTTT
TRBJ2-3	many	TRBV28	TRBD2	CASRPRERERTDTQYF	TGTGCCAGCAGGCCCCGCGAGCGGGAACGCACAGATACGCAGTATTTT
TRBJ2-2	many	TRBV6-5	.	CASSYTHAAGELFF	TGTGCCAGCAGTTACACCCACGCCGCCGGGGAGCTGTTTTTT
TRBJ2-3	few	TRBV5-1	.	CASSSRDGRTDTQYF	TGCGCCAGCAGCTCCCGGGACGGACGCACAGATACGCAGTATTTT
TRBJ2-1	many	TRBV7-6	TRBD2	CASSQIAGYSYNEQFF	TGTGCCAGCAGCCAGATAGCGGGGTACTCCTACAATGAGCAGTTCTTC
TRBJ1-2	.	TRBV20-1	.	CSARDLRYTF	TGCAGTGCTAGAGATCTGCGCTACACCTTC
TRBJ1-1	many	TRBV9	.	CASSVDFSGRGAFF	TGTGCCAGCAGCGTAGATTTTTCGGGGAGAGGAGCTTTCTTT